This T cell receptor (beta chain) was sequenced during a study of blood T cell repertoires in COVID-19. Only in-frame clones appear in the TCRdb table, and some are missing; sequencing was by immunoSEQ multiplex PCR. Of 110,000 to 150,000 clones listed, 82% are singletons. The origin of this receptor is a woman older than 75 with acute or convalescent COVID-19. Sequencing was done on a sample of peripheral blood.

For the CDR3, the DNA is TGCGCCAGCAGTGAGTCTGAACATCCTAGCAATCAGCCCCAGCATTTT. Amino acid sequence: CASSESEHPSNQPQHF. V usage is TRBV10-1 and J usage is TRBJ1-5; the D is unclear. The germline gives CDR1 WNHNN, CDR2 SYGVQD (reference sequence). V lost 0 bases, J lost 0 bases, and 9 bases lay in between. The CDR3 length is 16 residues.